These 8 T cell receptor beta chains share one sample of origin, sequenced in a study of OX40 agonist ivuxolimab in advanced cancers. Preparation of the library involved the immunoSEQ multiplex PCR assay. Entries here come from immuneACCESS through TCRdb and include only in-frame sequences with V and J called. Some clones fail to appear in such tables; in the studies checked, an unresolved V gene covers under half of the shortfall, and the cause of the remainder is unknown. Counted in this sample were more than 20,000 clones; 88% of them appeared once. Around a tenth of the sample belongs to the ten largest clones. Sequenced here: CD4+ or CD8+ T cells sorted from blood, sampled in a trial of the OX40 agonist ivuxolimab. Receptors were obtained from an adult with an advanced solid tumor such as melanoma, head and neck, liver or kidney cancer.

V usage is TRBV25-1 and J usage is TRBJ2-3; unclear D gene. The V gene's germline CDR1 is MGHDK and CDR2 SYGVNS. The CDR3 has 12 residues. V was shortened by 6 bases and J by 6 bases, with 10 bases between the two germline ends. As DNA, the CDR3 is TGTGCCAGCAGGACCCCAGTGGATACGCAGTATTTT. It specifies CASRTPVDTQYF. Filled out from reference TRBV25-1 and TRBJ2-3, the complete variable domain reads EADIYQTPRYLVIGTGKKITLECSQTMGHDKMYWYQQDPGMELHLIHYSYGVNSTEKGDLSSESTVSRIRTEHFPLTLESARPSHTSQYLCASRTPVDTQYFGPGTRLTVL.

CDR3 coding DNA: TGTGCCAGCAGCCAAGGGGCGGTAGCTTTCTTT. Translated, it gives CASSQGAVAFF. V and J are TRBV6-5 and TRBJ1-1; D is possibly TRBD1 (5 bases). The CDR3 loop spans 11 amino acids. Between the trimmed V and J ends, which lost 6 bases and 10 bases, there was a span of 12 bases. The germline V gene encodes CDR1 MNHEY and CDR2 SVGAGI.

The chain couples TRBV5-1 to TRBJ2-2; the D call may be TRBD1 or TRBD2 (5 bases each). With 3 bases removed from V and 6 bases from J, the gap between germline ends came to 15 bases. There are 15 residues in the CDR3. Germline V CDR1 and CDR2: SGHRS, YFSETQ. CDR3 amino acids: CASSSGQGPSGELFF. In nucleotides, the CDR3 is TGCGCCAGCAGCTCCGGGCAGGGACCATCCGGGGAGCTGTTTTTT. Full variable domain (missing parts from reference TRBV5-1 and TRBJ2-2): KAGVTQTPRYLIKTRGQQVTLSCSPISGHRSVSWYQQTPGQGLQFLFEYFSETQRNKGNFPGRFSGRQFSNSRSEMNVSTLELGDSALYLCASSSGQGPSGELFFGEGSRLTVL.

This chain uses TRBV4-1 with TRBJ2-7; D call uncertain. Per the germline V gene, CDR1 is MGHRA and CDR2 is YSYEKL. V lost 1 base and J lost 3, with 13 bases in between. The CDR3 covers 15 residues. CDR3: CASSQVRSPLYEQYF. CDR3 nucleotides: TGCGCCAGCAGCCAAGTCCGTAGTCCACTCTACGAGCAGTACTTC.

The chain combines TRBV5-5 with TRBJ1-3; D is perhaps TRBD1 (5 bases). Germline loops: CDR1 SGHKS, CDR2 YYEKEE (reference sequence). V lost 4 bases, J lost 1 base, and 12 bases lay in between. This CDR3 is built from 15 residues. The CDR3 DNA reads TGTGCCAGCAGCGTTCGGGACTTTTCTGGAAACACCATATATTTT. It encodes CASSVRDFSGNTIYF.

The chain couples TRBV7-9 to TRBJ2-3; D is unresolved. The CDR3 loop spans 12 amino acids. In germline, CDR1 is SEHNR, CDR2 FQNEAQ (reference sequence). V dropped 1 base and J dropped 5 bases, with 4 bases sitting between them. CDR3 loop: CASSLVVDTQYF. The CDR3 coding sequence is TGTGCCAGCAGCTTAGTTGTAGATACGCAGTATTTT.

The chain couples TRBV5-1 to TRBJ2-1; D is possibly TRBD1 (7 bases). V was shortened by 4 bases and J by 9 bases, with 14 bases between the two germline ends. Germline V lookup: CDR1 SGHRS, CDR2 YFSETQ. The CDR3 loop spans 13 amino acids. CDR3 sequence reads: CASSPYRGGEQFF. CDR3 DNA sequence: TGCGCCAGCAGCCCCTACAGGGGAGGTGAGCAGTTCTTC.

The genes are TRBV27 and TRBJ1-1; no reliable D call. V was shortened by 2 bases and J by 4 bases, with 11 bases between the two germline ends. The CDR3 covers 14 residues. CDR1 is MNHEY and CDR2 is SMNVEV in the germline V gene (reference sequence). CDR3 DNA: TGTGCCAGCAGTTTAGAGGGTGAGGGCACTGAAGCTTTCTTT. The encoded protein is CASSLEGEGTEAFF.